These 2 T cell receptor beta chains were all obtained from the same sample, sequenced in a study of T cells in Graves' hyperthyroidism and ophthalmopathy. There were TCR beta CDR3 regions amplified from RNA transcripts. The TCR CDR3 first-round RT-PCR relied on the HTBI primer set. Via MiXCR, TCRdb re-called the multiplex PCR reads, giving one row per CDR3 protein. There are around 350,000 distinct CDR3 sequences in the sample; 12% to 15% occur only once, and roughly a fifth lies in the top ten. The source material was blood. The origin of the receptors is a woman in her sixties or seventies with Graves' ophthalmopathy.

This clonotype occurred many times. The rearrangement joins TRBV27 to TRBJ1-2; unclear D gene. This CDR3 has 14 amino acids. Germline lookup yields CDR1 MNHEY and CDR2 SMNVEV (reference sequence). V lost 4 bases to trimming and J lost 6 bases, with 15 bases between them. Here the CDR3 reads CASSYRARQDGYTF. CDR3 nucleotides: TGTGCCAGCAGTTACCGGGCTCGGCAGGATGGCTACACCTTC.

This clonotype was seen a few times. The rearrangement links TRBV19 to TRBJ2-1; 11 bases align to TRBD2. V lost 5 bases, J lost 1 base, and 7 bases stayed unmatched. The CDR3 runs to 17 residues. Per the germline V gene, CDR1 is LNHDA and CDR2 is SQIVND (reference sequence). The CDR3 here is CASSLIGTSGSYNEQFF. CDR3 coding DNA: TGTGCCAGTAGTCTAATAGGGACTAGCGGATCCTACAATGAGCAGTTCTTC.